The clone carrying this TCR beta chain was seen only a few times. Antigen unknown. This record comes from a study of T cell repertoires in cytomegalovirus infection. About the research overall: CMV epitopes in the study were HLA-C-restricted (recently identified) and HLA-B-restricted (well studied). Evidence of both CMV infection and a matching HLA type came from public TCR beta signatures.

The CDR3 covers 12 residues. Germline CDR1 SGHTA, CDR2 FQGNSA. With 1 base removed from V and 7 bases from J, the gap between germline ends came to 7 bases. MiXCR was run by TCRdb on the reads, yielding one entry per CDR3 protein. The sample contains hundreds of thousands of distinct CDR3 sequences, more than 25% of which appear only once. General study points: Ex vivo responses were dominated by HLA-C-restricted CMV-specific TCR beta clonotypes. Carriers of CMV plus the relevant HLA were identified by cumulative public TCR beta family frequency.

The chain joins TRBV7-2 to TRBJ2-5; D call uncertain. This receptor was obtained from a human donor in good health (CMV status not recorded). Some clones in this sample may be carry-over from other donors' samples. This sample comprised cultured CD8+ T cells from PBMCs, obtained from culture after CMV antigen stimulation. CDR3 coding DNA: TGTGCCAGCAGCTTAGGGAAGGGGACCCAGTACTTC. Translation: CASSLGKGTQYF. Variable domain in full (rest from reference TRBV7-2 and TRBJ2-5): GAGVSQSPSNKVTEKGKDVELRCDPISGHTALYWYRQSLGQGLEFLIYFQGNSAPDKSGLPSDRFSAERTGGSVSTLTIQRTQQEDSAVYLCASSLGKGTQYFGPGTRLLVL.